This T cell receptor beta chain was sequenced in a study of T cell responses to AZD1222 COVID-19 vaccine. TCRdb's table, derived via immunoSEQ multiplex PCR, lists solely in-frame clones and lacks some. The table lists 150,000 to 200,000 clones, about nine tenths of them singletons. Trimming took 2 bases from V and 9 from J; bases not matched to a gene: 6. This CDR3 has 14 amino acids. Looked up from germline, CDR1 is SNHLY and CDR2 is FYNNEI. The clonotype originates from an adult in good health. The starting material was peripheral blood, obtained on day 0 of AZD1222 vaccination. The chain couples TRBV2 to TRBJ2-1; 8 nucleotides align to TRBD2. CDR3 DNA sequence: TGTGCCAGCAGTGAATTCGGGGGGGCCGGTGAGCAGTTCTTC. Translated, it gives CASSEFGGAGEQFF.